These 27 T cell receptor beta chains were sequenced from one sample in a study of Graves' ophthalmopathy and Graves' hyperthyroidism. Amplification targeted the TCR beta CDR3 regions, with RNA transcripts as the source material. HTBI-primed first-round RT-PCR preceded second-round multiplex PCR. TCRdb reprocessed the multiplex PCR reads with MiXCR, giving one entry per CDR3 protein. The sample lists over a million distinct CDR3 sequences, roughly two fifths occurring once. Material for sequencing was peripheral blood or thyroid tissue (not recorded which). These TCRs come from an adult man with Graves' hyperthyroidism.

This clonotype was detected many times. The J gene is TRBJ2-5, the V gene TRBV7-9, with D possibly TRBD2 on 7 matching bases. Deletions cut 3 bases from V and 5 bases from J, with 13 bases between. Germline V gives CDR1 SEHNR, CDR2 FQNEAQ (reference sequence). The CDR3 runs 14 residues. The CDR3 spells CASSFAGAWETQYF. CDR3 bases: TGTGCCAGCAGCTTCGCGGGGGCTTGGGAGACCCAGTACTTC.

This sequence joins TRBV7-3 and TRBJ2-7; the match to TRBD2 covers 15 bases. The germline gives CDR1 SGHTA, CDR2 FQGTGA. Trimming cost V 1 base and J 2 bases; bases outside gene matches: 6. This CDR3 has 18 residues. The CDR3 here is CASSLNRGLAGGPYEQYF. The DNA for the CDR3 is TGTGCCAGCAGCTTAAACAGGGGACTAGCGGGAGGACCCTACGAGCAGTACTTC.

Of note for this clonotype: Just one base apart from a much larger clone, this may be a read error. The J gene is TRBJ2-5, the V gene TRBV7-9; D is uncertain. Trimming pared 5 bases from V and 5 bases from J, leaving 12 bases between. Germline lookup yields CDR1 SEHNR and CDR2 FQNEAQ (reference sequence). This CDR3 region has 13 residues. This chain's CDR3 is CASSPEVRETQYF. Written as DNA, the CDR3 is TGTGCCAGCAGCCCAGAGGTCCGGGAGACCCAGTACTTC.

This clonotype has a count of ten or more. The chain couples TRBV29-1 to TRBJ2-7; TRBD1 matches at 8 bases. The CDR3 length is 12 residues. With 4 bases clipped from V and 4 bases from J, the junction kept 3 bases outside the gene matches. Germline CDR1 reads SQVTM; CDR2 reads ANQGSEA. CDR3 protein: CSVGQGKYEQYF. The CDR3, as DNA: TGCAGCGTTGGACAGGGGAAGTACGAGCAGTACTTC.

The gene calls are TRBV7-9 and TRBJ2-2; the D gene is possibly TRBD2 (6 bases). From germline, CDR1 is SEHNR and CDR2 FQNEAQ (reference sequence). This CDR3 region has 18 residues. V gave up 2 bases and J gave up 4 bases, with 20 bases separating them. CDR3: CASSLPGGGFRATGELFF. The DNA of the CDR3 is TGTGCCAGCAGCTTACCCGGTGGGGGGTTTCGGGCCACCGGGGAGCTGTTTTTT.

The rearrangement links TRBV18 to TRBJ2-2; D is unresolved. From germline, CDR1 is KGHSH and CDR2 LQKENI. This CDR3 is 13 amino acids long. With 3 bases removed from V and 3 bases from J, the gap between germline ends came to 5 bases. This CDR3 reads CASSPLDTGELFF. CDR3 DNA sequence: TGTGCCAGCTCACCCCTTGACACCGGGGAGCTGTTTTTT.

This clonotype was detected many times. This chain uses TRBV20-1 with TRBJ1-1, with D perhaps matching TRBD1 (6 bases). This CDR3 region has 17 residues. V was clipped by 0 bases and J by 7 bases, with 24 bases between them. Germline CDR1 is DFQATT and CDR2 is SNEGSKA (reference sequence). CDR3 residues: CSARDRVSGVGENEAFF. CDR3 nucleotide sequence: TGCAGTGCTAGAGATCGAGTTTCAGGGGTGGGAGAGAATGAAGCTTTCTTT.

There are a few counts of this clonotype. The V and J genes are TRBV10-3 and TRBJ1-4, with 7 bases identical to TRBD1. After removal of 3 bases from V and 0 bases from J, the junction contained 10 bases not matched to a gene. The length of the CDR3 is 18 residues. The germline gives CDR1 ENHRY, CDR2 SYGVKD. In nucleotides, the CDR3 is TGTGCCATCAGTGACCAGACAGGGAAAGGGGCAACTAATGAAAAACTGTTTTTT. It yields the protein CAISDQTGKGATNEKLFF.

This clonotype was observed at least ten times. The chain has TRBV10-3 and TRBJ2-2, with a weak D call TRBD2 (5 bases). CDR1 is ENHRY, CDR2 SYGVKD, per germline. The CDR3 consists of 16 residues. The V end lost 0 bases, the J end lost 6 bases, and 14 bases lay between the germline ends. The CDR3 region is CAISESDLGEAGELFF. The CDR3 bases are TGTGCCATCAGTGAGTCGGACTTGGGAGAGGCCGGGGAGCTGTTTTTT.

The gene calls are TRBV29-1 and TRBJ1-2; weak D call: TRBD1 (6 bases). The V gene lost 4 bases and the J gene lost 3 bases, with 12 bases spanning the gap. The length of the CDR3 is 13 residues. CDR1 and CDR2 (germline): SQVTM, ANQGSEA. Here the CDR3 DNA reads TGCAGCGTTGGCGTTCCAGGGGACTATGGCTACACCTTC. This translates into CSVGVPGDYGYTF.

This chain connects TRBV5-1 to TRBJ2-7; the D gene is possibly TRBD2 (5 bases). Per the germline V gene, CDR1 is SGHRS and CDR2 is YFSETQ. V lost 3 bases and J lost 6, with 19 bases in between. The CDR3 runs 15 residues. CDR3 sequence (DNA): TGCGCCAGCAGCTCCAAAACTACTAGTTCGGGCGAGCAGTACTTC. Translating it yields CASSSKTTSSGEQYF.

This clonotype has at least ten counts. The chain has TRBV29-1 and TRBJ1-1; no clear D. The V gene lost 3 bases and the J gene lost 0 bases, with 8 bases spanning the gap. Germline loops: CDR1 SQVTM, CDR2 ANQGSEA. The CDR3 consists of 13 residues. The CDR3 region is CSVEVSLNTEAFF. As DNA, the CDR3 is TGCAGCGTTGAGGTCAGCCTGAACACTGAAGCTTTCTTT.

Many counts were recorded for this clonotype. This chain connects TRBV20-1 to TRBJ2-7; 7 bases are shared with TRBD2. J gave up 4 bases and V 2 bases, and 5 bases lay outside the gene matches. This CDR3 is built from 13 residues. CDR1 DFQATT and CDR2 SNEGSKA come from the germline V gene (reference sequence). The DNA of the CDR3 is TGCAGTGCTAGATCACCGGGAGGATACGAGCAGTACTTC. Encoded protein: CSARSPGGYEQYF.

A note on this clonotype: With a much larger clone just one base away, this may be a read error. The chain employs TRBV15 and TRBJ2-2; weak D call: TRBD2 (6 bases). Germline CDR1 and CDR2: LNHNV and YYDKDF (reference sequence). Between the trimmed V and J ends, which lost 1 base and 1 base, there was a span of 16 bases. The length of the CDR3 is 18 residues. The CDR3 DNA is TGTGCCACCAGCAGAGTCGGACTCGGGGGAGGGAACACCGGGGAGCTGTTTTTT. Translation: CATSRVGLGGGNTGELFF.

This chain joins TRBV6-5 and TRBJ1-6; D unclear. V lost 0 bases to trimming and J lost 0 bases, with 9 bases between them. This CDR3 has 17 residues. The germline CDR1 and CDR2 sequences are MNHEY and SVGAGI. CDR3 nucleotide sequence: TGTGCCAGCAGTTACTCGAGGCCGAGCTCCTATAATTCACCCCTCCACTTT. Translating gives CASSYSRPSSYNSPLHF.

V and J are TRBV7-2 and TRBJ2-1, with D possibly being TRBD2 (6 bases). Germline CDR1 reads SGHTA; CDR2 reads FQGNSA. The CDR3 totals 15 residues. The V and J ends lost 2 bases and 8 bases respectively, with 16 bases between them. The CDR3: CASSLTPTGEDEQFF. The CDR3 region has the DNA TGTGCCAGCAGCTTAACGCCGACGGGAGAGGATGAGCAGTTCTTC.

This clonotype was detected many times. The V and J genes are TRBV9 and TRBJ1-2; tentatively, D is TRBD1 (6 bases). Germline loops: CDR1 SGDLS, CDR2 YYNGEE. The CDR3 extends over 15 amino acids. With 4 bases removed from V and 4 bases from J, the gap between germline ends came to 17 bases. The CDR3 DNA reads as TGTGCCAGCAGCACGCGGAAGGAGGGGGGCTATGGCTACACCTTC. Translated: CASSTRKEGGYGYTF.

In its sample, this clonotype was seen many times. This chain uses TRBV4-3 with TRBJ2-7, with 9 bases that match TRBD1. The germline gives CDR1 LGHNA, CDR2 YSLEER. The CDR3 has 14 amino acids. The V gene end was trimmed by 5 bases and the J gene end by 5 bases; junction bases not matched to a gene: 7. For the CDR3, the DNA is TGCGCCAGCAGCGAGGACAGGGGCGATCACGAGCAGTACTTC. It is translated as CASSEDRGDHEQYF.

Concerning this clonotype: The conserved closing phenylalanine or tryptophan is absent in this CDR3, likely reflecting a read error. It is unclear where the CDR3 begins or ends on the DNA, so no DNA is shown, and the CDR3 is as TCRdb lists it. The chain joins TRBV20-1 to TRBJ1-2. The CDR3 region is 9 residues in length, termini included. The germline gives CDR1 DFQATT, CDR2 SNEGSKA (reference sequence). The CDR3 protein is CSASPLAGG.

This rearrangement joins TRBV6-5 to TRBJ1-5; weak D call: TRBD1 (6 bases). CDR3 length: 15 residues. CDR1 MNHEY and CDR2 SVGAGI come from the germline V gene. V lost 5 bases, J lost 3 bases, and 14 bases lay in between. In DNA form, the CDR3 reads TGTGCCAGCAGTCTCACAGGGATAGTCAATCAGCCCCAGCATTTT. This codes for CASSLTGIVNQPQHF.

This chain joins TRBV9 and TRBJ1-2, with D tentatively TRBD1 (6 bases). The V end was cut by 2 bases, the J end by 6 bases, with 20 bases between. This CDR3 has 16 residues. CDR1 is SGDLS, CDR2 YYNGEE, per germline. CDR3 protein: CASSVGYRVLLDGYTF. In nucleotides, the CDR3 is TGTGCCAGCAGCGTGGGGTACAGGGTTCTGTTGGATGGCTACACCTTC.

This clonotype was detected ten times or more. CDR3 amino acids: CASSTLAAKETQYF. CDR3 DNA: TGCGCCAGCAGTACACTAGCGGCAAAAGAGACCCAGTACTTC. V and J are TRBV10-2 and TRBJ2-5; 8 nucleotides agree with TRBD2. Germline loops: CDR1 WSHSY, CDR2 SAAADI. Trimming removed 5 bases from V and 3 bases from J; junction bases left unmatched: 5. The CDR3 sequence is 14 residues long.

Ten or more counts support this clonotype. V usage is TRBV7-2 and J usage is TRBJ2-7; unclear D gene. V lost 4 bases, J lost 4 bases, and 11 bases lay in between. This CDR3 is built from 13 residues. Germline assignment: CDR1 SGHTA and CDR2 FQGNSA. In DNA form, the CDR3 reads TGTGCCAGCAGCTCCGACGTCCTTTACGAGCAGTACTTC. Translated: CASSSDVLYEQYF. The full variable domain, its missing parts supplied by reference TRBV7-2 and TRBJ2-7, is GAGVSQSPSNKVTEKGKDVELRCDPISGHTALYWYRQSLGQGLEFLIYFQGNSAPDKSGLPSDRFSAERTGGSVSTLTIQRTQQEDSAVYLCASSSDVLYEQYFGPGTRLTVT.

Points on this clonotype: One end of the junction varies from germline; a read error may be responsible. J is TRBJ2-2 and V is TRBV5-1; D is possibly TRBD2 (5 bases). Germline V lookup: CDR1 SGHRS, CDR2 YFSETQ. CDR3 length equals 16 residues. The CDR3 nucleotides read TGTGCCAGCAGCTTGGTTTCCCCGAGGAACACCGGGGAGCTGCTTTTT. It yields the protein CASSLVSPRNTGELLF.

The sample holds many counts of this clonotype. This chain uses TRBV7-9 with TRBJ2-2; 8 positions match TRBD1. Germline CDR1 is SEHNR and CDR2 is FQNEAQ (reference sequence). V was pared by 4 bases and J by 3 bases, with 4 bases of the junction left unmatched. This CDR3 is 15 amino acids long. CDR3 in amino acids: CASSSGQEDTGELFF. CDR3 nucleotides: TGTGCCAGCAGCTCGGGACAGGAGGACACCGGGGAGCTGTTTTTT.

The genes are TRBV7-9 and TRBJ1-2; D unresolved. The CDR3 length is 12 residues. Germline CDR1 and CDR2: SEHNR and FQNEAQ (reference sequence). V was clipped by 1 base and J by 8 bases, with 8 bases between them. Here the CDR3 reads CASSLVGMGYTF. The CDR3, as DNA: TGTGCCAGCAGCTTAGTAGGGATGGGCTACACCTTC.

This clonotype was observed many times. The chain links TRBV20-1 to TRBJ2-6; D is ambiguous. V gave up 7 bases and J gave up 4 bases, with 17 bases separating them. The CDR3 is made up of 15 amino acids. Per germline, CDR1 DFQATT and CDR2 SNEGSKA (reference sequence). The CDR3 sequence: CSGINVRAGANVLTF. CDR3 DNA: TGCAGTGGAATCAATGTAAGGGCGGGGGCCAACGTCCTGACTTTC.